This TCR beta chain is drawn from a study of cytomegalovirus exposure and HLA in healthy donors. Study-wide results and limits: Upon later analysis, TCR association rates were observed to vary by HLA locus, being highest for DRB1 and lowest for HLA-C. Cytomegalovirus-associated TCR beta chains were listed, numbering some 150.

The PCR employed 60 Vbeta primers together with 13 Jbeta primers. The repertoire was sequenced with immunoSEQ multiplex PCR; TCRdb's copy has only in-frame clones and lacks some. The table records 120,000 or so clones, over 65% of them present only once. V lost 7 bases and J lost 4, with 17 bases in between. The CDR3 loop spans 14 amino acids. Germline V gene lookup returns CDR1 SGHRS and CDR2 YFSETQ. A word on this clone: Its antigen is unknown.

The sequenced sample consisted of PBMCs. The sequence came from a middle-aged woman in good health and CMV-seronegative. V and J are TRBV5-1 and TRBJ2-5; D is perhaps TRBD1 (6 bases). CDR3 bases: TGCGCCAGCTCCCAACAGGGCCTCAGAGAGACCCAGTACTTC. This codes for CASSQQGLRETQYF. Full variable domain (rest looked up from reference TRBV5-1 and TRBJ2-5): KAGVTQTPRYLIKTRGQQVTLSCSPISGHRSVSWYQQTPGQGLQFLFEYFSETQRNKGNFPGRFSGRQFSNSRSEMNVSTLELGDSALYLCASSQQGLRETQYFGPGTRLLVL.